One sample yielded the 11 T cell receptor beta chains listed below, sequenced in a study of cytomegalovirus exposure and HLA in healthy donors. PCR involved 60 Vbeta and 13 Jbeta primers. This table comes from immunoSEQ multiplex PCR, and its TCRdb copy is limited to in-frame clones, with some not included. The repertoire holds some 200,000 clones, about four fifths seen once, with roughly 2.7% in the top ten. Sequenced sample: PBMCs. Receptor source: a female donor in good health and CMV-seronegative.

The rearrangement links TRBV28 to TRBJ2-7, with 9 bases fitting TRBD1. Trimming took 5 bases from V and 3 from J; bases not matched to a gene: 5. Germline V gene lookup returns CDR1 MDHEN and CDR2 SYDVKM. The CDR3 loop spans 14 amino acids. CDR3 amino acids: CASSGDRALYEQYF. The CDR3 region has the DNA TGTGCCAGCAGTGGGGACAGGGCACTCTACGAGCAGTACTTC. Full variable domain (rest looked up from reference TRBV28 and TRBJ2-7): DVKVTQSSRYLVKRTGEKVFLECVQDMDHENMFWYRQDPGLGLRLIYFSYDVKMKEKGDIPEGYSVSREKKERFSLILESASTNQTSMYLCASSGDRALYEQYFGPGTRLTVT.

The table lists this clone with a count of one. The chain combines TRBV6-1 with TRBJ1-5, with TRBD1 matching over 8 bases. V trimming: 6 bases; J trimming: 1 base; junction bases outside the gene matches: 2. Germline values: CDR1 MNHNS, CDR2 SASEGT. This CDR3 has 14 residues. The CDR3 sequence: CASRGDRSNQPQHF. In DNA, the CDR3 is TGTGCCAGCAGGGGGGACAGGAGCAATCAGCCCCAGCATTTT.

V and J are TRBV9 and TRBJ2-1, with TRBD1 identical over 9 bases. With 3 bases clipped from V and 4 bases from J, the junction kept 5 bases outside the gene matches. The germline V gene has CDR1 SGDLS and CDR2 YYNGEE. The CDR3 extends over 15 amino acids. The CDR3 DNA sequence: TGTGCCAGCAGCGCTGGGGACAGGGCTTACAATGAGCAGTTCTTC. This codes for CASSAGDRAYNEQFF. Full variable domain (outside the CDR3, taken from reference TRBV9 and TRBJ2-1): DSGVTQTPKHLITATGQRVTLRCSPRSGDLSVYWYQQSLDQGLQFLIQYYNGEERAKGNILERFSAQQFPDLHSELNLSSLELGDSALYFCASSAGDRAYNEQFFGPGTRLTVL.

A remark on this clone: Compared with germline, one end of the junction differs, possibly owing to a read error. The chain joins TRBV2 to TRBJ2-7, with 9 nucleotides matching TRBD2. Per the germline V gene, CDR1 is SNHLY and CDR2 is FYNNEI. The CDR3 has 15 residues. The CDR3 is CASSGSGSISNEQYF. Here the CDR3 DNA reads TGTGCCAGCAGTGGTAGCGGGAGTATCTCCAACGAGCAGTACTTC.

The genes are TRBV2 and TRBJ1-2; D is unresolved. The V end was cut by 6 bases, the J end by 8 bases, with 16 bases between. This CDR3 region has 13 residues. CDR1 is SNHLY, CDR2 FYNNEI, per germline. This CDR3 reads CASRPMASGGYTF. The DNA for the CDR3 is TGTGCCAGCAGACCTATGGCCTCCGGGGGCTACACCTTC.

The chain joins TRBV5-4 to TRBJ2-2; 8 nucleotides line up with TRBD1. CDR1 SGHNT and CDR2 YYREEE come from the germline V gene (reference sequence). The CDR3 extends over 16 amino acids. The V gene end was trimmed by 4 bases and the J gene end by 0 bases; junction bases not matched to a gene: 5. The CDR3 sequence is CASSLGQGSNTGELFF. CDR3 in DNA: TGTGCCAGCAGCCTCGGACAGGGATCGAACACCGGGGAGCTGTTTTTT.

The chain links TRBV9 to TRBJ1-3; D perhaps matches TRBD1 (5 bases). V dropped 0 bases and J dropped 2 bases, with 9 bases sitting between them. Germline CDR1 and CDR2: SGDLS and YYNGEE. The CDR3 is 15 residues long. CDR3 residues: CASSVADTAGNTIYF. CDR3 coding DNA: TGTGCCAGCAGCGTAGCGGACACAGCTGGAAACACCATATATTTT.

Concerning this clone: Other DNA sequences from this sample encode an identical CDR3 as well. The chain carries TRBV7-6 and TRBJ1-4; D not resolved. V lost 0 bases and J 5 bases, leaving 13 bases between the germline ends. The CDR3 has 16 amino acids. Germline loops: CDR1 SGHVS, CDR2 FNYEAQ. In DNA form, the CDR3 reads TGTGCCAGCAGCTTAGCGCTCCCCCGGTCCAATGAAAAACTGTTTTTT. Its translation: CASSLALPRSNEKLFF. Together with reference TRBV7-6 and TRBJ1-4, the CDR3 gives the full variable domain: GAGVSQSPRYKVTKRGQDVALRCDPISGHVSLYWYRQALGQGPEFLTYFNYEAQQDKSGLPNDRFSAERPEGSISTLTIQRTEQRDSAMYRCASSLALPRSNEKLFFGSGTQLSVL.

The chain carries TRBV5-1 and TRBJ2-2; TRBD1 matches 8 bases. Germline CDR1 reads SGHRS; CDR2 reads YFSETQ. CDR3 length: 17 amino acids. J gave up 4 bases and V 5 bases, and 13 bases lay outside the gene matches. CDR3 sequence (DNA): TGCGCCAGCAGACCTGGACAGGGTGGCTATACCACCGGGGAGCTGTTTTTT. Translating it yields CASRPGQGGYTTGELFF.

This clone has just a few counts. V and J are TRBV6-5 and TRBJ2-7, with a possible D match to TRBD2 (6 bases). Germline V gene data show CDR1 as MNHEY and CDR2 as SVGAGI. This CDR3 comprises 13 residues. V lost 5 bases, J lost 3 bases, and 11 bases lay in between. The CDR3 sequence is CASSATGLYEQYF. Written as DNA, the CDR3 is TGTGCCAGCAGTGCGACGGGACTCTACGAGCAGTACTTC.

This clone was found a few times. The V and J genes are TRBV14 and TRBJ2-5; possibly TRBD1 for D (6 bases). Germline loops: CDR1 SGHDN, CDR2 FVKESK. V was pared by 5 bases and J by 2 bases, with 18 bases between. This CDR3 region has 16 residues. CDR3 coding DNA: TGTGCCAGCAGCATTTCGAGGACAGCCTTACAAGAGACCCAGTACTTC. This sequence encodes CASSISRTALQETQYF.